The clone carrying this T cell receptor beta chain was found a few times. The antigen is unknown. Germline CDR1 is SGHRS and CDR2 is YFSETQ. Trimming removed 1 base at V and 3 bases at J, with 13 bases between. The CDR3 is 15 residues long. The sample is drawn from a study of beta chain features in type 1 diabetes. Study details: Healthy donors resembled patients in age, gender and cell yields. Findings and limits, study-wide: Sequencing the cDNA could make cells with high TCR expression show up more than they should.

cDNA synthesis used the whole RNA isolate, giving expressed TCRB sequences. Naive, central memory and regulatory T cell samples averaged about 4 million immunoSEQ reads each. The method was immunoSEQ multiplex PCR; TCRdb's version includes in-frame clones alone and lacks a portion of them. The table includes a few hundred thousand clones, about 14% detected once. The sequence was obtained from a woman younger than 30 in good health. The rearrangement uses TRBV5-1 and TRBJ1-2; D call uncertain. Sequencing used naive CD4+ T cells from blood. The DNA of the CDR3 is TGCGCCAGCAGCTTGTCAAGAGGGAAGGACTATGGCTACACCTTC. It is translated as CASSLSRGKDYGYTF.